Shown below are 11 T cell receptor beta chains from a single sample sequenced in a study of OX40 agonist ivuxolimab in advanced cancers. Produced via immunoSEQ multiplex PCR; TCRdb's table is partial and in-frame only. The data show some 77,000 clones, with around 88% seen just once and roughly 3% held by the top ten. The source was CD4+ or CD8+ T cells sorted from blood, collected in a trial of the OX40 agonist ivuxolimab. These receptors originate from an adult with an advanced solid tumor such as melanoma, head and neck, liver or kidney cancer.

V and J are TRBV13 and TRBJ1-2; D is ambiguous. In germline, CDR1 is PRHDT, CDR2 FYEKMQ (reference sequence). The CDR3 has 16 amino acids. V lost 0 bases and J 0 bases, leaving 11 bases between the germline ends. The DNA for the CDR3 is TGTGCCAGCAGCTTAGGCCTTGGCGGAGCTAACTATGGCTACACCTTC. It translates to CASSLGLGGANYGYTF.

The genes are TRBV5-6 and TRBJ1-1; D ambiguous. Looked up from germline, CDR1 is SGHDT and CDR2 is YYEEEE. V lost 6 bases and J lost 2, with 5 bases in between. This CDR3 has 11 residues. CDR3 DNA sequence: TGTGCCAGCACCTATAACACTGAAGCTTTCTTT. Translating it yields CASTYNTEAFF.

The V call is TRBV5-1, the J call TRBJ1-1, with 7 bases lining up with TRBD1. Germline V gives CDR1 SGHRS, CDR2 YFSETQ. The CDR3 loop spans 16 amino acids. The V gene end was trimmed by 0 bases and the J gene end by 1 base; junction bases not matched to a gene: 6. CDR3 in DNA: TGCGCCAGCAGCTTGGCCTCAGGGGGAAGGAACACTGAAGCTTTCTTT. Its protein product is CASSLASGGRNTEAFF.

The V gene is TRBV28, the J gene TRBJ1-5; tentatively, D is TRBD1 (6 bases). This CDR3 has 14 amino acids. Germline CDR1 and CDR2: MDHEN and SYDVKM. Between the trimmed V and J ends, which lost 3 bases and 3 bases, there was a span of 9 bases. CDR3: CASSLGANNQPQHF. The CDR3 nucleotides are TGTGCCAGCAGTTTGGGGGCAAACAATCAGCCCCAGCATTTT.

This clone has just one count. This rearrangement joins TRBV2 to TRBJ1-2; 7 bases line up with TRBD1. CDR1 SNHLY and CDR2 FYNNEI come from the germline V gene. This CDR3 is 14 amino acids long. The J segment lost 6 bases and the V segment lost 4 bases, leaving 8 bases of the junction unmatched. The CDR3 is CASSVTGFWNGYTF. The CDR3 DNA follows: TGTGCCAGCAGTGTGACAGGGTTCTGGAATGGCTACACCTTC.

The gene calls are TRBV7-2 and TRBJ2-7, with TRBD1 as a possible D gene (5 bases). CDR1 and CDR2 (germline): SGHTA, FQGNSA. The CDR3 is 16 amino acids. Between the trimmed V and J ends, which lost 1 base and 3 bases, there was a span of 16 bases. CDR3 sequence reads: CASSLVSRTPVYEQYF. The CDR3 DNA sequence: TGTGCCAGCAGCTTAGTCTCTAGGACACCAGTCTACGAGCAGTACTTC.

As regards this clone: The same CDR3 also results from other DNA sequences found in this sample. The V and J genes are TRBV30 and TRBJ1-5; no reliable D call. Trimming pared 3 bases from V and 5 bases from J, leaving 11 bases between. The CDR3 runs to 13 residues. Germline V CDR1 and CDR2: GTSNPN, SVGIG (reference sequence). The CDR3 loop is CAWSPTGDQPQHF. DNA of the CDR3: TGTGCCTGGAGCCCTACCGGGGATCAGCCCCAGCATTTT.

The rearrangement links TRBV7-9 to TRBJ2-1; maybe TRBD1 (5 bases). This CDR3 spans 15 amino acids. Germline loops: CDR1 SEHNR, CDR2 FQNEAQ (reference sequence). The V gene lost 5 bases and the J gene lost 6 bases, with 17 bases spanning the gap. The CDR3 DNA is TGTGCCAGCAGCCTAGGGCAGGGTGATGCCAATGAGCAGTTCTTC. Protein sequence: CASSLGQGDANEQFF.

This clone was detected once. V is TRBV10-2 and J is TRBJ1-2, with 8 bases matching TRBD1. Trimming at V came to 2 bases and at J to 7 bases, leaving 3 bases not matched to a gene. Germline values: CDR1 WSHSY, CDR2 SAAADI. The length of the CDR3 is 13 residues. The CDR3 here is CASSEQGAGGYTF. DNA of the CDR3: TGCGCCAGCAGTGAGCAGGGGGCGGGTGGCTACACCTTC.

The V call is TRBV11-2, the J call TRBJ1-1; D is uncertain. The CDR3 is made up of 14 amino acids. V lost 6 bases and J lost 1, with 12 bases in between. Germline CDR1 reads SGHAT; CDR2 reads FQNNGV. The CDR3 here is CASRWFASNTEAFF. In DNA form, the CDR3 reads TGTGCCAGCAGATGGTTTGCCTCGAACACTGAAGCTTTCTTT.

The gene calls are TRBV6-1 and TRBJ2-3; TRBD2 might be the D (5 bases). Germline V lookup: CDR1 MNHNS, CDR2 SASEGT. Trimming removed 6 bases at V and 5 bases at J, with 9 bases between. The CDR3 totals 12 residues. This CDR3 reads CASRRAGDTQYF. CDR3 nucleotide sequence: TGTGCCAGCAGGAGGGCGGGAGATACGCAGTATTTT.